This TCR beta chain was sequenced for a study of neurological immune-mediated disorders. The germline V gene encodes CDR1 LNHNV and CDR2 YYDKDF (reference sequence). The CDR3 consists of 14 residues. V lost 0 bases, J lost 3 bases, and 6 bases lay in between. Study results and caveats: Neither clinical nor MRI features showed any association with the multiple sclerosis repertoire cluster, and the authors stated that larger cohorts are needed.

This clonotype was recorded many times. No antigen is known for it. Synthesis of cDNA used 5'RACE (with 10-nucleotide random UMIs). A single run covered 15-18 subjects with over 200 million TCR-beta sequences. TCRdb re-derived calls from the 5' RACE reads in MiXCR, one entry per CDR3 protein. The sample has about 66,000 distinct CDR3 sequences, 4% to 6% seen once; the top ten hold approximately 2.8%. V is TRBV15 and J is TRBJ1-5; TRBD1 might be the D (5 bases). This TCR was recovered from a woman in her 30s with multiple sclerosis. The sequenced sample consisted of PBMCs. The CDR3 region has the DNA TGTGCCACCAGCAGAGACAGGGTCAATCAGCCCCAGCATTTT. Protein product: CATSRDRVNQPQHF.